The 18 T cell receptor beta chains given below trace back to one sample, sequenced in a study of T cell responses to AZD1222 COVID-19 vaccine. Clones were sequenced by immunoSEQ multiplex PCR, and TCRdb holds only the in-frame ones, with some missing. The sample contains around 47,000 clones, around 80% of which appear only once. This sample comprised peripheral blood, obtained 28 days after the second dose of the MenACWY control vaccine. These receptors were taken from an adult who received the MenACWY meningococcal vaccine as a control.

This chain joins TRBV2 and TRBJ1-2; possibly TRBD1 for D (5 bases). Germline V gene lookup returns CDR1 SNHLY and CDR2 FYNNEI. V shed 3 bases and J shed 4 bases, with 12 bases lying between them. CDR3 length: 14 residues. CDR3 coding DNA: TGTGCCAGCAGTGAGGTGGGGGAGGGCTATGGCTACACCTTC. Residues: CASSEVGEGYGYTF.

The chain recombines TRBV6-5 with TRBJ2-7; D gene unclear. Deletions cut 5 bases from V and 2 bases from J, with 13 bases between. The CDR3 is made up of 14 amino acids. Germline V lookup: CDR1 MNHEY, CDR2 SVGAGI. Here the CDR3 DNA reads TGTGCCAGCAGTACGAGACACTCCACCTACGAGCAGTACGTC. Its translation is CASSTRHSTYEQYV.

The chain carries TRBV30 and TRBJ1-6; no clear D gene. Germline CDR1 reads GTSNPN; CDR2 reads SVGIG (reference sequence). The length of the CDR3 is 14 residues. The CDR3 spells CAGRVGLSNSPLHF. The CDR3 DNA reads TGTGCTGGAAGGGTGGGGTTAAGTAATTCACCCCTCCACTTT.

The rearrangement uses TRBV7-2 and TRBJ1-3; D gene ambiguous. The CDR3 length is 16 residues. CDR1 and CDR2 from the germline V gene are SGHTA and FQGNSA. Trimming took off 1 base at V and 4 bases at J, with 14 bases between the two ends. CDR3 bases: TGTGCCAGCAGCTTAGAAAGTAGGATCACCGGAAACACCATATATTTT. Its protein is CASSLESRITGNTIYF.

This sequence joins TRBV7-2 and TRBJ2-2; 11 nucleotides agree with TRBD2. Germline V CDR1 and CDR2: SGHTA, FQGNSA. The CDR3 contains 16 residues. The junction had 4 bases not matched to a gene; V was cut back by 1 base and J by 6 bases. The DNA for the CDR3 is TGTGCCAGCAGCTTAGTGGGACTAGCGGCGGCCGGGGAGCTGTTTTTT. Its protein product is CASSLVGLAAAGELFF.

V usage is TRBV7-8 and J usage is TRBJ2-5, with D uncertain. Trimming shortened V by 2 bases and J by 5 bases, and 15 bases separated the two germline ends. This CDR3 is built from 15 residues. CDR1 and CDR2 (germline): SGHVS, FQNEAQ. CDR3 region: CASSLNPAARETQYF. The CDR3 region has the DNA TGTGCCAGCAGCTTAAATCCCGCCGCCCGGGAGACCCAGTACTTC.

The chain recombines TRBV28 with TRBJ1-1; D unclear. The V end lost 2 bases, the J end lost 4 bases, and 2 bases lay between the germline ends. Germline loops: CDR1 MDHEN, CDR2 SYDVKM. CDR3 length: 11 residues. CDR3 loop: CASSLRTEAFF. DNA for the CDR3: TGTGCCAGCAGTTTACGCACTGAAGCTTTCTTT.

The chain is built from TRBV2 and TRBJ2-3; TRBD2 matches 12 bases. J lost 4 bases, V lost 3 bases, and 2 bases had no gene match. CDR1 SNHLY and CDR2 FYNNEI come from the germline V gene. The CDR3 totals 15 residues. In nucleotides, the CDR3 is TGTGCCAGCAGTGAGGCTAGCGGGAGGGCAGATACGCAGTATTTT. Encoded protein: CASSEASGRADTQYF.

This clone has only one observation. The chain uses TRBV27 and TRBJ2-1; 11 bases line up with TRBD2. Germline CDR1 reads MNHEY; CDR2 reads SMNVEV (reference sequence). The CDR3 length is 14 residues. V lost 6 bases and J lost 7; bases outside the gene matches: 5. In DNA form, the CDR3 reads TGTGCCAGCAGCATGAGGACTAGCGGGAATGAGCAGTTCTTC. Protein product: CASSMRTSGNEQFF.

The chain couples TRBV6-5 to TRBJ1-3; 8 bases map to TRBD1. Germline V gene data show CDR1 as MNHEY and CDR2 as SVGAGI. The junction had 7 bases not matched to a gene; V was cut back by 5 bases and J by 4 bases. The CDR3 contains 15 residues. Here the CDR3 reads CASSRDRGSGNTIYF. Here the CDR3 DNA reads TGTGCCAGCAGTCGAGACAGGGGATCAGGAAACACCATATATTTT.

This rearrangement joins TRBV5-5 to TRBJ2-1; 9 bases agree with TRBD1. V lost 0 bases and J lost 9; bases outside the gene matches: 4. This CDR3 is built from 14 residues. Germline loops: CDR1 SGHKS, CDR2 YYEKEE (reference sequence). The chain's CDR3 is CASSLAGQGSEQFF. The CDR3 DNA reads as TGTGCCAGCAGCTTGGCCGGACAGGGGAGTGAGCAGTTCTTC. The whole variable domain, remainder taken from reference TRBV5-5 and TRBJ2-1, is DAGVTQSPTHLIKTRGQQVTLRCSPISGHKSVSWYQQVLGQGPQFIFQYYEKEERGRGNFPDRFSARQFPNYSSELNVNALLLGDSALYLCASSLAGQGSEQFFGPGTRLTVL.

There are a few counts of this clone. Other DNA sequences in the same sample also yield this CDR3. The rearrangement links TRBV4-1 to TRBJ1-5; 8 nucleotides match TRBD1. The CDR3 has 15 amino acids. CDR1 and CDR2 (germline): MGHRA, YSYEKL. V lost 3 bases to trimming and J lost 3 bases; unmatched junction nucleotides: 4. CDR3 in amino acids: CASSHGQGDNQPQHF. The DNA of the CDR3 is TGCGCCAGCAGCCACGGACAGGGCGACAATCAGCCCCAGCATTTT.

The chain recombines TRBV19 with TRBJ2-1; D unresolved. This CDR3 has 15 residues. V was pared by 4 bases and J by 4 bases, with 14 bases between. Germline V gene lookup returns CDR1 LNHDA and CDR2 SQIVND (reference sequence). CDR3 amino acids: CASSKETYRYNEQFF. CDR3 coding DNA: TGTGCCAGTAGTAAGGAGACTTATAGGTACAATGAGCAGTTCTTC. Full variable domain (rest looked up from reference TRBV19 and TRBJ2-1): DGGITQSPKYLFRKEGQNVTLSCEQNLNHDAMYWYRQDPGQGLRLIYYSQIVNDFQKGDIAEGYSVSREKKESFPLTVTSAQKNPTAFYLCASSKETYRYNEQFFGPGTRLTVL.

This clone appeared once. V is TRBV5-1 and J is TRBJ1-1; D might be TRBD1 (5 bases). Germline values: CDR1 SGHRS, CDR2 YFSETQ. V lost 0 bases and J 5 bases, leaving 14 bases between the germline ends. The CDR3 is 15 amino acids. This chain's CDR3 is CASSLDRQKGTEAFF. DNA for the CDR3: TGCGCCAGCAGCTTGGACAGGCAAAAGGGGACTGAAGCTTTCTTT.

V usage is TRBV24-1 and J usage is TRBJ2-7, with D unclear. Germline CDR1 is KGHDR and CDR2 is SFDVKD. V lost 3 bases and J 5 bases, leaving 10 bases between the germline ends. The CDR3 is made up of 13 amino acids. This CDR3 is CATSDPGIDEQYF. CDR3 nucleotides: TGTGCCACCAGTGATCCTGGGATTGACGAGCAGTACTTC.

This clone appeared a single time. The chain employs TRBV28 and TRBJ1-3; possibly TRBD1 for D (5 bases). Germline CDR1 MDHEN, CDR2 SYDVKM. V lost 4 bases and J lost 1, with 11 bases in between. The CDR3 contains 15 residues. The CDR3, as DNA: TGTGCCAGCAGTTCTCCAGGGTCTTCTGGAAACACCATATATTTT. It translates to CASSSPGSSGNTIYF. The full variable domain, with the rest looked up from reference TRBV28 and TRBJ1-3, is DVKVTQSSRYLVKRTGEKVFLECVQDMDHENMFWYRQDPGLGLRLIYFSYDVKMKEKGDIPEGYSVSREKKERFSLILESASTNQTSMYLCASSSPGSSGNTIYFGEGSWLTVV.

The V call is TRBV5-6, the J call TRBJ1-1; 7 nucleotides align to TRBD1. The CDR3 is 14 amino acids. CDR1 is SGHDT, CDR2 YYEEEE, per germline. V lost 4 bases to trimming and J lost 11 bases; unmatched junction nucleotides: 14. The CDR3 region is CASSRDRTGPGAFF. CDR3 DNA sequence: TGTGCCAGCAGCCGGGACAGAACGGGCCCGGGTGCTTTCTTT.

This rearrangement joins TRBV19 to TRBJ1-4; no definite D call. The germline gives CDR1 LNHDA, CDR2 SQIVND (reference sequence). CDR3 size: 10 residues. Here the CDR3 reads CACAGRKLFF. The CDR3 DNA is TGTGCGTGTGCCGGAAGGAAACTGTTTTTT.